This is a list of T cell receptor beta chains from one sample in a study of blood T cells in healthy people across ages. Via MiXCR, TCRdb re-called the 5' RACE reads, giving one row per CDR3 protein. Counted here are approximately 800,000 distinct CDR3 sequences, roughly 64% occurring once; the ten biggest clones make up approximately 23%. The sequenced sample was blood. These receptors came from a man younger than 40 in good health. Each CDR3 is given with its conserved first and last residue. Each record gives: V gene, clone size, J gene, D gene, CDR3 length, CDR3 DNA, CDR3 protein. The D gene is left open where the match is weak. Where a row states a size, it is once, few, many or the class of an expanded clone; other rows omit it.

>TRBV20-1|.|TRBJ2-1|TRBD2|20
TGCAGTGCTAGAGATCGACGGTCGTTTAGCGGGGGGGCTGCATACAATGAGCAGTTCTTC
CSARDRRSFSGGAAYNEQFF
>TRBV6-2/TRBV6-3|.|TRBJ2-7|.|14
TGTGCCAGCAGAACAGGCCGGAGGGGCAACGAGCAGTACTTC
CASRTGRRGNEQYF
>TRBV7-9|.|TRBJ1-6|.|10
TGTGCCAGCAGCCCTTCACCCCTCCACTTT
CASSPSPLHF
>TRBV28|.|TRBJ2-7|.|13
TGTGCCAGCATCGACAGCAAAACCTACGAGCAGTACTTC
CASIDSKTYEQYF
>TRBV20-1|.|TRBJ2-7|TRBD1|14
TGCAGTGCTAGAGCCCGGGACAGTTCATACGAGCAGTACTTC
CSARARDSSYEQYF
>TRBV10-3|.|TRBJ1-1|TRBD1|13
TGTGCCATCGGGGGCAGGGGGGATACTGAAGCTTTCTTT
CAIGGRGDTEAFF
>TRBV7-2|.|TRBJ2-7|TRBD2|15
TGTGCCAGCAACCGATTAGCGGGAGGCTTCTACGAGCAGTACTTC
CASNRLAGGFYEQYF
>TRBV18|few|TRBJ2-5|.|12
TGTGCCAGCTCAGATGAGGCGTGGGAGCAGTACTTC
CASSDEAWEQYF
>TRBV7-9|few|TRBJ1-2|.|13
TGTGCCAGCTCACCGATGGGGGGAGATGGCTACACCTTC
CASSPMGGDGYTF
>TRBV28|.|TRBJ2-3|.|14
TGTGCCAGCAGTTTCTCGTTAATCACAGATACGCAGTATTTT
CASSFSLITDTQYF
>TRBV20-1|.|TRBJ1-2|TRBD1|13
TGCAGTGCGCCGGGACAGCAGGGGTATGGCTACACCTTC
CSAPGQQGYGYTF
>TRBV13|few|TRBJ2-7|.|12
TGTGCCAGCAGCTTATCGACCGCAAGCCAGTACTTC
CASSLSTASQYF
>TRBV20-1|.|TRBJ2-7|TRBD1|14
TGCAGTGCTCGCTCCGGGACAGGGATTCGCAAGCAGTACTTC
CSARSGTGIRKQYF
>TRBV20-1|.|TRBJ2-7|TRBD1|14
TGCAGTGCTAGCGTCCCAGGGGGCTACTACGAGCAGTACTTC
CSASVPGGYYEQYF
>TRBV20-1|.|TRBJ2-7|TRBD1|15
TGCAGTGCTAGCACCTGGGACAGGGACTCCTACGAGCAGTACTTC
CSASTWDRDSYEQYF
>TRBV5-1|.|TRBJ2-7|.|15
TGCGCCAGCAGCTTCGAGGGACATTCAACCTACGAGCAGTACTTC
CASSFEGHSTYEQYF
>TRBV3-1|.|TRBJ2-1|TRBD2|13
TGTGCCAGCAGCGCACGAGCGGGGCGTGAGCAGTTCTTC
CASSARAGREQFF
>TRBV29-1|few|TRBJ2-7|.|13
TGCAGCGTTGCCCTGGGGCCCTCCTACGAGCAGTACTTC
CSVALGPSYEQYF
>TRBV4-2|.|TRBJ2-7|.|15
TGTACCAGCAGCTCAGGTGGCTCTAGAACCTACGAGCAGTACTTC
CTSSSGGSRTYEQYF
>TRBV15|.|TRBJ2-1|.|16
TGTGCCACCAGCAGGCCAGGGACCCGGACCTACAATGAGCAGTTCTTC
CATSRPGTRTYNEQFF
>TRBV7-2|.|TRBJ2-1|.|14
TGTGCCGGCAGCTTTAACGGGTTTACCTACGAGCAGTTCTTC
CAGSFNGFTYEQFF
>TRBV6-5|.|TRBJ2-1|.|16
TGTGCCAGCAGTCTTCGACCCCTAAGCTCCTACAATGAGCAGTTCTTC
CASSLRPLSSYNEQFF
>TRBV11-2|.|TRBJ2-4|TRBD1|17
TGTGCCAGCAGCTTAGCGCCGCTTAGGGACAGGCTTCGCATTCAGTACTTC
CASSLAPLRDRLRIQYF
>TRBV12-3/TRBV12-4|few|TRBJ2-7|.|13
TGTGCCAGCACCCGGGACTCGCCCTACGAGCAGTACTTC
CASTRDSPYEQYF
>TRBV6-5|.|TRBJ2-5|TRBD1|15
TGTGCCAGCAGTTACGACAGGGGGGATTTAGAGACCCAGTACTTC
CASSYDRGDLETQYF
>TRBV12-3/TRBV12-4|few|TRBJ1-1|.|15
TGTGCCAGCAGCCCACCGGACAGACACAGAACTGAAGCTTTCTTT
CASSPPDRHRTEAFF
>TRBV2|.|TRBJ2-5|TRBD2|14
TGTGCCAGCAGTGTGGGGGGGTTAACGGAGACCCAGTACTTC
CASSVGGLTETQYF
>TRBV27|.|TRBJ2-1|.|13
TGTGCCAGCAGTTTACCCGGGACCAATGAGCAGTTCTTC
CASSLPGTNEQFF
>TRBV5-6|.|TRBJ2-5|TRBD1|15
TGTGCCAGCAGTTCGGACAGGGGGCCAAGGCAGACCCAGTACTTC
CASSSDRGPRQTQYF
>TRBV3-1|few|TRBJ2-7|TRBD1|17
TGTGCCAGCAGCCAAACCCCTTGGGCAGGGGGCCGCTACGAGCAGTACTTC
CASSQTPWAGGRYEQYF
>TRBV20-1|.|TRBJ1-1|.|14
TGCAGTGCTACGGGGCGAGGACGAGACACTGAAGCTTTCTTT
CSATGRGRDTEAFF
>TRBV4-3|few|TRBJ2-1|TRBD2|17
TGCGCCAGCAGCCAAGATCACCGGGAGGGCCGTCGTCATGAGCAGTTCTTC
CASSQDHREGRRHEQFF
>TRBV7-2|once|TRBJ2-1|.|13
TGTGCCAGCAGGATGCCGGGGGCCAATGAGCAGTTCTTC
CASRMPGANEQFF
>TRBV27|.|TRBJ2-7|TRBD1|15
TGTGCCGGCAGTTACCTGGGACAGGGGATCAACGAGCAGTACTTC
CAGSYLGQGINEQYF
>TRBV28|.|TRBJ2-3|.|15
TGTGCCAGCCTAGGAGCGTCCACAGGCACAGATACGCAGTATTTT
CASLGASTGTDTQYF
>TRBV2|.|TRBJ2-4|.|14
TGTGCCAGTACAGGACAAATAATGAAAAACATTCAGTACTTC
CASTGQIMKNIQYF
>TRBV7-2|.|TRBJ2-1|.|13
TGTGCCAGCAGCGTAGGGTGGCTCAATGAGCAGTTCTTC
CASSVGWLNEQFF
>TRBV6-5|few|TRBJ2-5|TRBD2|20
TGTGCCAGCAGTTACTTCCCGCCGGGACTAGCGGGAGCTCGCTGGGAGACCCAGTACTTC
CASSYFPPGLAGARWETQYF
>TRBV9|.|TRBJ1-6|.|15
TGTGCCAGCAGCCAGGGAGGCAGTGATAATTCACCCCTCCACTTT
CASSQGGSDNSPLHF
>TRBV4-3|.|TRBJ2-3|TRBD2|16
TGCGCCAGCAGCCAAGTAACTAGCGGGTTAGGGGATACGCAGTATTTT
CASSQVTSGLGDTQYF
>TRBV12-3/TRBV12-4|few|TRBJ2-7|TRBD1|14
TGTGCCAGCAGTGAAACAACAGGGGGCGACGAGCAGTACTTC
CASSETTGGDEQYF
>TRBV19|.|TRBJ1-5|.|15
TGTGCCAGTACCAGACAACAGGGTTTAAATCAGCCCCAGCATTTT
CASTRQQGLNQPQHF
>TRBV11-2|few|TRBJ2-6|.|17
TGTGCCAGCAGCTTAGGCCCACAGGGTTCTGGGGCCAACGTCCTGACTTTC
CASSLGPQGSGANVLTF
>TRBV20-1|.|TRBJ1-2|.|12
TGCAGTGCTAGAGATCGGCCCGGGGGCTACACCTTC
CSARDRPGGYTF
>TRBV7-2|few|TRBJ2-7|TRBD2|17
TGTGCCAGCAGCTTAGGGCCAATAGCGGGGCACACCTACGAGCAGTACTTC
CASSLGPIAGHTYEQYF
>TRBV6-5|.|TRBJ2-5|TRBD1|14
TGTGCCAGCAGTAGACAGGGGCCTTGGGAGACCCAGTACTTC
CASSRQGPWETQYF
>TRBV7-9|.|TRBJ2-7|.|12
TGTGCCGGCAGTCCTGAGGCCTACGAGCAGTACTTC
CAGSPEAYEQYF